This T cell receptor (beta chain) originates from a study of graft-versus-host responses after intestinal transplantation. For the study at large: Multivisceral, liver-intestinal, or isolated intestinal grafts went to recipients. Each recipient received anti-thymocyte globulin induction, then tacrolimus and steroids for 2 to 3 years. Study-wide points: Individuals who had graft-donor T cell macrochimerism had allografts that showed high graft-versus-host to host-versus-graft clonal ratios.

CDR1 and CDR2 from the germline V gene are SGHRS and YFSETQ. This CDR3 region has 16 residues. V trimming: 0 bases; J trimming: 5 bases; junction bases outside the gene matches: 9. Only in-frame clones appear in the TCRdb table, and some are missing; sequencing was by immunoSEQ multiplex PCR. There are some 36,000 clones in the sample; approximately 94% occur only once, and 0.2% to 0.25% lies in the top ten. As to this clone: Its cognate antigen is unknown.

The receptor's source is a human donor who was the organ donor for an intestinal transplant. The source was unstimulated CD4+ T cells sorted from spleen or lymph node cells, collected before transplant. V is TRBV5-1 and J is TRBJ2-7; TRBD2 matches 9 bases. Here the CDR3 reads CASSLDARGGVNEQYF. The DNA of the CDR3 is TGCGCCAGCAGCTTGGATGCGCGGGGGGGCGTCAACGAGCAGTACTTC.